The 12 T cell receptor beta chains below all came from one sample that was sequenced in a study of control samples from healthy donors and cancer patients. Assay: immunoSEQ multiplex PCR; the TCRdb copy retains only in-frame clones and omits some. Of roughly 370,000 clones listed, more than 80% were seen once; the top ten hold more than 6%. Sequenced sample: PBMCs. All receptors derive from a man aged 35-49 years with head and neck cancer.

V usage is TRBV6-2 or TRBV6-3 and J usage is TRBJ1-1; tentative D call: TRBD1 (5 bases). The CDR3 covers 14 residues. In germline, CDR1 is MNHEY, CDR2 SVGEGT. Trimming pared 2 bases from V and 3 bases from J, leaving 10 bases between. The CDR3 here is CASSYQGPYTEAFF. CDR3 DNA sequence: TGTGCCAGCAGTTACCAGGGACCGTACACTGAAGCTTTCTTT.

The chain recombines TRBV7-2 with TRBJ2-5; D gene uncertain. The ends were cut back, 4 bases at V and 3 bases at J, with 12 bases in the middle. This CDR3 has 14 residues. Germline V lookup: CDR1 SGHTA, CDR2 FQGNSA. This CDR3 is CASSYFGSKETQYF. CDR3 nucleotides: TGTGCCAGCAGCTATTTTGGGTCCAAAGAGACCCAGTACTTC.

The CDR3 coding sequence is TGTGCCAGCAGTTACGTCGGTCGACGTGAAGCTTTCTTT. Its protein is CASSYVGRREAFF. V and J are TRBV6-5 and TRBJ1-1; D is undetermined. Germline CDR1 MNHEY, CDR2 SVGAGI. The CDR3 totals 13 residues. The ends were cut back, 2 bases at V and 7 bases at J, with 11 bases in the middle.

The chain is built from TRBV9 and TRBJ2-2; a weak D match, TRBD2 (6 bases). The CDR3 is 15 residues long. Deletions cut 0 bases from V and 5 bases from J, with 11 bases between. Germline V gives CDR1 SGDLS, CDR2 YYNGEE. In DNA form, the CDR3 reads TGTGCCAGCAGCGTAGCGGGACTCGGGACCGGGGAGCTGTTTTTT. It specifies CASSVAGLGTGELFF. Drawing the rest from reference TRBV9 and TRBJ2-2, the complete variable domain is DSGVTQTPKHLITATGQRVTLRCSPRSGDLSVYWYQQSLDQGLQFLIQYYNGEERAKGNILERFSAQQFPDLHSELNLSSLELGDSALYFCASSVAGLGTGELFFGEGSRLTVL.

The gene calls are TRBV27 and TRBJ2-7, with 8 bases lining up with TRBD1. Per the germline V gene, CDR1 is MNHEY and CDR2 is SMNVEV (reference sequence). The trim removed 5 bases at V and 3 bases at J, leaving 6 bases unmatched. The CDR3 sequence is 14 residues long. CDR3 nucleotide sequence: TGTGCCAGCAGTCCCAGGACAGGGAACTACGAGCAGTACTTC. Protein: CASSPRTGNYEQYF.

The gene calls are TRBV28 and TRBJ1-5; perhaps TRBD1 as D (6 bases). This CDR3 is built from 14 residues. Germline lookup yields CDR1 MDHEN and CDR2 SYDVKM. The ends were cut back, 6 bases at V and 3 bases at J, with 12 bases in the middle. The CDR3 region is CASSPGQTNQPQHF. The DNA for the CDR3 is TGTGCCAGCAGCCCAGGACAGACCAATCAGCCCCAGCATTTT.

This chain joins TRBV6-5 and TRBJ1-2, with 11 bases fitting TRBD1. The CDR3 length is 15 residues. V gave up 4 bases and J gave up 8 bases; unmatched junction bases: 9. Germline-derived CDR1 and CDR2 are MNHEY and SVGAGI. The chain's CDR3 is CASSSERTGGRGYTF. The CDR3 DNA reads as TGTGCCAGCAGTTCCGAGAGGACAGGGGGCCGCGGCTACACCTTC.

The V gene is TRBV5-1, the J gene TRBJ2-7, with 10 bases matching TRBD1. The CDR3 loop spans 18 amino acids. Germline assignment: CDR1 SGHRS and CDR2 YFSETQ. With V trimmed by 4 bases and J by 2 bases, 15 bases remained unmatched. The CDR3 bases are TGCGCCAGCAGCCTCCCGGACAGGGGGGACCCTTTGGCCTACGAGCAGTACTTC. This translates into CASSLPDRGDPLAYEQYF.

The chain links TRBV9 to TRBJ2-3; TRBD1 might be the D (6 bases). This CDR3 has 16 residues. Germline loops: CDR1 SGDLS, CDR2 YYNGEE. Trimming removed 4 bases from V and 6 bases from J, with 21 bases in between. The CDR3 is CASSPQGRARGDTQYF. CDR3 DNA sequence: TGTGCCAGCAGCCCTCAGGGGAGAGCGCGTGGGGATACGCAGTATTTT. The full variable domain, rest sourced from reference TRBV9 and TRBJ2-3, is DSGVTQTPKHLITATGQRVTLRCSPRSGDLSVYWYQQSLDQGLQFLIQYYNGEERAKGNILERFSAQQFPDLHSELNLSSLELGDSALYFCASSPQGRARGDTQYFGPGTRLTVL.

This chain links TRBV19 with TRBJ2-2; maybe TRBD2 (5 bases). The V gene's germline CDR1 is LNHDA and CDR2 SQIVND (reference sequence). Trimming took off 7 bases at V and 2 bases at J, with 14 bases between the two ends. The CDR3 totals 15 residues. Here the CDR3 DNA reads TGTGCCAGTATGAGGCTAGCAGCAAACACCGGGGAGCTGTTTTTT. It translates to CASMRLAANTGELFF.

The V call is TRBV2, the J call TRBJ2-7; D may correspond to TRBD1 or TRBD2 (5 bases each). V was trimmed by 2 bases and J by 3 bases, leaving 14 bases between them. Germline V gene data show CDR1 as SNHLY and CDR2 as FYNNEI. The CDR3 is made up of 15 amino acids. The CDR3 region has the DNA TGTGCCAGCAGTGAATCACAAGGGACGGTCTACGAGCAGTACTTC. This sequence encodes CASSESQGTVYEQYF.

V gene TRBV5-1 combines with J gene TRBJ1-2; 12 positions match TRBD1. The CDR3 has 16 amino acids. Germline V gene data show CDR1 as SGHRS and CDR2 as YFSETQ. V shed 3 bases and J 6 bases; nucleotides not matched to a gene: 9. CDR3 in amino acids: CASSYTTGTGGHGYTF. CDR3 in DNA: TGCGCCAGCAGCTACACGACCGGGACAGGGGGCCATGGCTACACCTTC.